Sequencing of this T cell receptor (beta chain) was carried out in a study of response to subunit inactivated influenza vaccine. TCRdb ran MiXCR on the RT-PCR reads and lists one entry per CDR3 protein. Of just under 550,000 distinct CDR3 sequences listed, roughly a quarter are singletons. Per the germline V gene, CDR1 is SEHNR and CDR2 is FQNEAQ (reference sequence). Germline trimming cut 5 bases from V and 6 bases from J; bases unmatched to any gene: 9. The CDR3 runs to 14 residues. In addition, the sample was reused for a study of T cells expressing NK-cell markers. That investigation notes: In generating TCR beta cDNA, 5'RACE template switching with UMIs was used. Investigators obtained TCR beta repertoires from sorted CD3+CD56+NKG2C+, CD3+CD56+NKG2C- and CD3+CD56-NKG2C+ T cells. Restriction of the sorted population to alpha-beta TCR T cells was achieved in several experiments with an anti-gamma-delta TCR antibody.

Sequenced material: CD4+ T cells sorted from PBMCs, taken approximately 12 days after vaccination. The genes are TRBV7-9 and TRBJ2-7, with 8 bases that match TRBD1. The TCR originated in a man aged 50-59 years who received an inactivated influenza vaccine. The CDR3 loop is CASSKAGGGGEQYF. The CDR3 nucleotides read TGTGCCAGCAGCAAGGCAGGGGGCGGCGGCGAGCAGTACTTC.